These 23 T cell receptor beta chains were all obtained from the same sample, sequenced in a study of shared clonotypes between healthy human individuals. Data came from immunoSEQ multiplex PCR; TCRdb stores just in-frame clones and leaves some out. The data show some 450,000 clones, with more than 70% seen just once and approximately 12% held by the top ten. Specimen: PBMCs. All receptors derive from a woman aged 40 to 49 in good health. Some clones in this sample may be carry-over from other donors' samples.

V usage is TRBV2 and J usage is TRBJ1-2, with D unclear. Per germline, CDR1 SNHLY and CDR2 FYNNEI. Trimming removed 4 bases from V and 0 bases from J, with 21 bases in between. The CDR3 consists of 18 residues. The CDR3 nucleotides read TGTGCCAGCAGTGTACGCCGAGGCAGCCTTGCCACTAACTATGGCTACACCTTC. It encodes CASSVRRGSLATNYGYTF.

The rearrangement uses TRBV30 and TRBJ2-1; 10 bases are shared with TRBD2. The length of the CDR3 is 13 residues. Trimming removed 0 bases from V and 8 bases from J; junction bases left unmatched: 1. Germline CDR1 is GTSNPN and CDR2 is SVGIG (reference sequence). The CDR3 DNA reads TGTGCCTGGAGTGTACTAGCGGGACATGAGCAGTTCTTC. Translation gives CAWSVLAGHEQFF.

This chain joins TRBV5-1 and TRBJ1-2, with TRBD1 as a possible D gene (5 bases). Germline V gene sequence: CDR1 SGHRS, CDR2 YFSETQ. V was cut by 0 bases and J by 8 bases, with 14 bases left in between. This CDR3 has 14 amino acids. CDR3 sequence (DNA): TGCGCCAGCAGCTTGGCCGAAGGACACAGGGGCTACACCTTC. It is translated as CASSLAEGHRGYTF. The variable domain in full, completed from reference TRBV5-1 and TRBJ1-2, reads KAGVTQTPRYLIKTRGQQVTLSCSPISGHRSVSWYQQTPGQGLQFLFEYFSETQRNKGNFPGRFSGRQFSNSRSEMNVSTLELGDSALYLCASSLAEGHRGYTFGSGTRLTVV.

About this clone: Possible read error: a much larger clone is one base away. The chain couples TRBV2 to TRBJ2-6; 11 nucleotides align to TRBD1. Germline loops: CDR1 SNHLY, CDR2 FYNNEI. The CDR3 consists of 17 residues. In DNA, the CDR3 is TGTGCCACATCCGGGACAGGGGGATCCTCTGGGGCCAACATCCTGACTTTC. This translates into CATSGTGGSSGANILTF.

The chain has TRBV5-1 and TRBJ2-5; perhaps D is TRBD1 or TRBD2 (7 bases each). The CDR3 is 15 amino acids. CDR1 and CDR2 from the germline V gene are SGHRS and YFSETQ. The V and J ends lost 6 bases and 1 base respectively, with 16 bases between them. The CDR3, as DNA: TGCGCCAGCACCTCCCAGGGGGGGACCCAAGAGACCCAGTACTTC. Residues: CASTSQGGTQETQYF.

Of note for this clone: This specimen includes other DNA sequences encoding the same CDR3. The chain recombines TRBV5-1 with TRBJ1-1; TRBD1 is a possible D gene (5 bases). Germline CDR1 is SGHRS and CDR2 is YFSETQ. Trimming shortened V by 4 bases and J by 0 bases, and 10 bases separated the two germline ends. The CDR3 loop spans 14 amino acids. CDR3 nucleotides: TGCGCCAGCAGCCTGGGGCAGGTGAACACTGAAGCTTTCTTT. This encodes CASSLGQVNTEAFF.

This clone was seen a handful of times. CDR3 DNA sequence: TGTGCCAGTAGTCAACCGGGACACAACAATGAGCAGTTCTTC. Amino acids: CASSQPGHNNEQFF. This chain joins TRBV19 and TRBJ2-1; maybe TRBD1 (6 bases). This CDR3 is 14 amino acids long. In germline, CDR1 is LNHDA, CDR2 SQIVND (reference sequence). Trimming took 5 bases from V and 5 from J, leaving 13 bases between them. The full variable domain, in which reference TRBV19 and TRBJ2-1 provide the parts outside the CDR3, is DGGITQSPKYLFRKEGQNVTLSCEQNLNHDAMYWYRQDPGQGLRLIYYSQIVNDFQKGDIAEGYSVSREKKESFPLTVTSAQKNPTAFYLCASSQPGHNNEQFFGPGTRLTVL.

This clone was picked up one time. The V and J genes are TRBV18 and TRBJ2-7; the D gene is possibly TRBD2 (6 bases). The CDR3 is 14 residues long. The ends were cut back, 5 bases at V and 6 bases at J, with 17 bases in the middle. Germline CDR1 reads KGHSH; CDR2 reads LQKENI. CDR3 region: CASSSYVEGSEQYF. In DNA form, the CDR3 reads TGTGCCAGCTCAAGCTACGTGGAGGGTAGCGAGCAGTACTTC.

The chain uses TRBV4-1 and TRBJ2-2; no clear D. The CDR3 runs 15 residues. Per the germline V gene, CDR1 is MGHRA and CDR2 is YSYEKL. The V and J ends lost 4 bases and 2 bases respectively, with 11 bases between them. CDR3 sequence reads: CASSLIVSNTGELFF. As DNA, the CDR3 is TGCGCCAGCAGCCTAATAGTCAGTAACACCGGGGAGCTGTTTTTT.

This rearrangement joins TRBV7-2 to TRBJ2-7, with D possibly matching TRBD2 (7 bases). This CDR3 comprises 13 residues. The germline gives CDR1 SGHTA, CDR2 FQGNSA. Trimming shortened V by 4 bases and J by 3 bases, and 10 bases separated the two germline ends. The CDR3 sequence: CASSSGGYYEQYF. The CDR3 coding sequence is TGTGCCAGCAGCTCGGGGGGCTACTACGAGCAGTACTTC.

The sample holds many counts of this clone. The sample has other DNA sequences that encode this CDR3 too. The rearrangement uses TRBV7-2 and TRBJ2-7; 12 bases are shared with TRBD2. Per the germline V gene, CDR1 is SGHTA and CDR2 is FQGNSA. CDR3 size: 15 residues. Trimming removed 5 bases from V and 2 bases from J; junction bases left unmatched: 4. The CDR3 region is CASSPRTSGTYEQYF. The CDR3 bases are TGTGCCAGCAGCCCCCGGACTAGCGGGACCTACGAGCAGTACTTC.

The gene calls are TRBV19 and TRBJ1-3, with 7 bases matching TRBD1. CDR1 is LNHDA and CDR2 is SQIVND in the germline V gene (reference sequence). This CDR3 comprises 14 residues. V was pared by 8 bases and J by 3 bases, with 7 bases of the junction left unmatched. The CDR3, as DNA: TGTGCCAGTTCGACAGGGCAAAGTGGAAACACCATATATTTT. Protein: CASSTGQSGNTIYF.

A few counts support this clone. Given a far larger clone just one base away, this is likely a sequencing read error. Other DNA sequences from this sample encode an identical CDR3 as well. The chain links TRBV30 to TRBJ1-5, with D tentatively TRBD1 (5 bases). The CDR3 contains 13 residues. CDR1 is GTSNPN and CDR2 is SVGIG in the germline V gene (reference sequence). DNA for the CDR3: TGCGCCTGGAATATGGGGGGTAATCAGCCCCAGCATTTT. It translates to CAWNMGGNQPQHF.

This clone was observed at least ten times. Other DNA sequences within the sample encode an identical CDR3. V and J are TRBV10-3 and TRBJ2-5, with 13 bases aligning to TRBD2. Germline CDR1 and CDR2: ENHRY and SYGVKD. J lost 2 bases, V lost 3 bases, and 6 bases had no gene match. The CDR3 contains 17 residues. CDR3 sequence reads: CAISEGLAGVGQETQYF. The CDR3 nucleotides are TGTGCCATCAGTGAAGGACTAGCGGGAGTAGGGCAAGAGACCCAGTACTTC.

J is TRBJ2-7 and V is TRBV9; 7 bases agree with TRBD2. Trimming took 0 bases from V and 0 from J; bases not matched to a gene: 6. There are 16 residues in the CDR3. Germline V gene lookup returns CDR1 SGDLS and CDR2 YYNGEE. DNA of the CDR3: TGTGCCAGCAGCGTAGGTCCGGGCGGGAGCTCCTACGAGCAGTACTTC. It encodes CASSVGPGGSSYEQYF.

This chain links TRBV4-1 with TRBJ2-5, with D possibly being TRBD2 (7 bases). Near its end, the DNA agrees better with TRBJ2-7, so the J call may be wrong. The CDR3 has 19 amino acids. In germline, CDR1 is MGHRA, CDR2 YSYEKL. The CDR3 reads CASSQAPPGAGAGLYEQYF. CDR3 nucleotides: TGCGCCAGCAGCCAAGCCCCACCGGGGGCGGGAGCGGGACTATACGAGCAGTACTTC.

V usage is TRBV21-1 and J usage is TRBJ1-5. TRBV21-1 is deemed a pseudogene. This CDR3 spans 15 amino acids. The DNA for the CDR3 is TGTGCCAGCAGCAGCAGGCCCCCTGGGGATCAGCCCCAGCATTTT. Its translation: CASSSRPPGDQPQHF.

This clone showed up just once. V usage is TRBV6-5 and J usage is TRBJ2-7, with 7 nucleotides matching TRBD1. The CDR3 extends over 14 amino acids. The J segment lost 4 bases and the V segment lost 2 bases, leaving 5 bases of the junction unmatched. Germline V gene lookup returns CDR1 MNHEY and CDR2 SVGAGI. DNA for the CDR3: TGTGCCAGCAGTTACCTCTCGACAGGGTACGAGCAGTACTTC. Its translation: CASSYLSTGYEQYF.

V usage is TRBV7-9 and J usage is TRBJ2-7; TRBD1 is a possible D gene (5 bases). V was clipped by 5 bases and J by 2 bases, with 10 bases between them. This CDR3 has 13 amino acids. Germline V gene lookup returns CDR1 SEHNR and CDR2 FQNEAQ (reference sequence). CDR3 in DNA: TGTGCCAGCAGCCCCAAGGGGCCCTACGAGCAGTACTTC. Its translation: CASSPKGPYEQYF.

The chain recombines TRBV5-1 with TRBJ2-7, with 10 bases aligning to TRBD2. Looked up from germline, CDR1 is SGHRS and CDR2 is YFSETQ. V was pared by 4 bases and J by 2 bases, with 6 bases of the junction left unmatched. This CDR3 is built from 15 residues. CDR3 in amino acids: CASSTGAGGTYEQYF. The DNA of the CDR3 is TGCGCCAGCAGCACGGGAGCGGGAGGGACCTACGAGCAGTACTTC.

Worth noting for this clone: A much larger clone differs by one base, so this may be a read error. The CDR3 here is CASSRTGLPVNEQYF. For the CDR3, the DNA is TGTGCCAGCAGCCGAACAGGGCTTCCAGTGAACGAGCAGTACTTC. The chain recombines TRBV7-2 with TRBJ2-7; D might be TRBD1 (6 bases). The germline V and J ends were trimmed by 5 bases and 5 bases, with 19 bases remaining between them. The CDR3 has 15 amino acids. The germline gives CDR1 SGHTA, CDR2 FQGNSA.

A remark on this clone: The same CDR3 also results from other DNA sequences found in this sample. The V call is TRBV5-1, the J call TRBJ2-1; D call uncertain. With 4 bases removed from V and 0 bases from J, the gap between germline ends came to 11 bases. Germline V CDR1 and CDR2: SGHRS, YFSETQ. This CDR3 region has 15 residues. CDR3 in DNA: TGCGCCAGCAGCCCCGCCCCGGGCTCCTACAATGAGCAGTTCTTC. This encodes CASSPAPGSYNEQFF.

This chain joins TRBV6-5 and TRBJ1-2; D perhaps matches TRBD1 (5 bases). V was pared by 6 bases and J by 5 bases, with 13 bases between. Germline CDR1 is MNHEY and CDR2 is SVGAGI. This CDR3 comprises 13 residues. CDR3: CASSSDTVYGYTF. Here the CDR3 DNA reads TGTGCCAGCAGCTCGGACACTGTGTATGGCTACACCTTC.